Below, one T cell receptor beta chain is given with its context. The entry originates in a study of blood T cell repertoires in COVID-19. This CDR3 has 14 amino acids. Unmatched junction bases numbered 8, after V lost 5 bases and J lost 6 bases. CDR1 and CDR2 from the germline V gene are SGHRS and YFSETQ. The protocol was immunoSEQ multiplex PCR, while the TCRdb copy is restricted to in-frame clones and leaves out a portion. The data contain approximately 250,000 clones, 88% of them seen just once; the ten biggest clones take up 2% to 2.5%. The material sequenced was PBMCs or T cells enriched from blood (not recorded which). This receptor was taken from an older woman in a cohort exposed to, infected with or recovered from COVID-19 (not recorded which). The chain recombines TRBV5-1 with TRBJ2-3, with 8 bases lining up with TRBD2. The DNA of the CDR3 is TGCGCCAGCAGTCTAGCGGGCTCTTTGGATACGCAGTATTTT. It is translated as CASSLAGSLDTQYF.